This is a list of T cell receptor beta chains from one sample in a study of blood T cells in healthy people across ages. TCRdb analysed the 5' RACE reads with MiXCR anew, one entry per CDR3 protein. The repertoire consists of under 1,100,000 distinct CDR3 sequences, with under 30% occurring once and the leading ten covering around 0.75%. These data were also reused for a study on T cells of mothers and their children.

The sequenced material came from blood. The source of these receptors is a girl aged 2-10 years in good health. Each CDR3 is given with its conserved first and last residue. The D gene is left open where the match is weak. Only some rows state a clone size, as once, few, many or a class for expanded clones.

size	V	D	J	DNA	CDR3
few	TRBV7-8	NA	TRBJ2-7	TGTGCCAGCAGCTTGCCTGGACAGCTATCCCAAGGCTCCTACGAGCAGTACTTC	CASSLPGQLSQGSYEQYF
NA	TRBV7-2	NA	TRBJ2-1	TGTGCCAGCAGACCTAGGGGTGCATCGGGGCAGTTCTTC	CASRPRGASGQFF
few	TRBV12-3/TRBV12-4	NA	TRBJ1-2	TGTGCCAGCAGTTCTATTCGGGGGGGGATCTACACCTTC	CASSSIRGGIYTF
NA	TRBV12-3/TRBV12-4	NA	TRBJ1-1	TGTGCCAGCAGTTATCACACTGAAGCTTTCTTT	CASSYHTEAFF
NA	TRBV4-2	NA	TRBJ1-1	TGTGCCAGCAGCCACCCCCCCGACAATGAAGCTTTCTTT	CASSHPPDNEAFF
many	TRBV7-2	TRBD2	TRBJ2-1	TGTGCCAGCAGTAATCCGCTGGCGCGGGGGGTAAAGGGCAATGAGCAGTTCTTC	CASSNPLARGVKGNEQFF
few	TRBV2	NA	TRBJ2-7	TGTGCCAGCATGAGTCGGTATGATGTGTACGAGCAGTACTTC	CASMSRYDVYEQYF
NA	TRBV4-1	TRBD2	TRBJ2-7	TGCGCCAGCAGCCAAGAGGGAGGGGCAGGTGCCATCTACGAGCAGTACTTC	CASSQEGGAGAIYEQYF
NA	TRBV27	TRBD1	TRBJ2-7	TGTGCCAGCAGTCCGAGCACAGGGGGCTCGTGGGAGCAGTACTTC	CASSPSTGGSWEQYF
NA	TRBV7-2	NA	TRBJ2-1	TGTGCCAGCACCGTCACCGAGCTGGGTGAGCAGTTCTTC	CASTVTELGEQFF
few	TRBV4-3	NA	TRBJ1-5	TGCGCCAGCAGCCAAGGAACAGGTTTGGCTCAGCCCCAGCATTTT	CASSQGTGLAQPQHF
NA	TRBV12-3/TRBV12-4	NA	TRBJ2-4	TGTGCCAGCAGTCCCCCCCAGGAAAACATTCAGTACTTC	CASSPPQENIQYF
NA	TRBV7-2	NA	TRBJ2-5	TGTGCCAGCAGCTTAATAGCTCAGTTGGAGACCCAGTACTTC	CASSLIAQLETQYF
NA	TRBV14	NA	TRBJ1-1	TGTGCCAGCAGCCAAGATTTAGGGGCAATCACTGAAGCTTTCTTT	CASSQDLGAITEAFF
few	TRBV21-1	NA	TRBJ1-3	TGTGCCAGCGGGGGCCCCCGTAGTACCTCTGGAAACACCATATATTTT	CASGGPRSTSGNTIYF
few	TRBV14	NA	TRBJ2-1	TGTGCCAGCAGCCAGCCCCCTGGGGCGTACAATGAGCAGTTCTTC	CASSQPPGAYNEQFF
few	TRBV13	TRBD1	TRBJ1-3	TGTGCCAGCAGCTTAGGGACAGGGATCGGAAACACCATATATTTT	CASSLGTGIGNTIYF
once	TRBV6-5	TRBD2	TRBJ2-3	TGTGCCAGCAGTCCCCAGCGGGGTAGCACAGATACGCAGTATTTT	CASSPQRGSTDTQYF
few	TRBV7-2	TRBD1	TRBJ2-1	TGTGCCAGCAGCTCAAACTTCGGGACAGGGGGCCACAATGAGCAGTTCTTC	CASSSNFGTGGHNEQFF
few	TRBV28	NA	TRBJ2-5	TGTGCCAGCAGTTTGGACAGTGCAAGAGTTGAGACCCAGTACTTC	CASSLDSARVETQYF
NA	TRBV29-1	TRBD1	TRBJ2-5	TGCAGCGTCTCGAGGGCCGGGACAGTAGAGACCCAGTACTTC	CSVSRAGTVETQYF
NA	TRBV11-2	NA	TRBJ2-7	TGTGCCAGCAGCTTAGGGAGGGGCCCAAACGAGCAGTACTTC	CASSLGRGPNEQYF
few	TRBV7-8	NA	TRBJ2-5	TGTGCCAGCGGCTTAGCGTTAGGACAATCGGAGACCCAGTACTTC	CASGLALGQSETQYF
few	TRBV20-1	TRBD1	TRBJ1-1	TGCAGTGCTCCGGGACAGATGAACACTGAAGCTTTCTTT	CSAPGQMNTEAFF
few	TRBV27	NA	TRBJ1-2	TGTGCCAGCAGTTTTCTAGTCGGGTCTGGCTACACCTTC	CASSFLVGSGYTF
NA	TRBV6-1	TRBD2	TRBJ2-7	TGTGCCAGCATAGCACTGGGGGACTACGAGAAGTACTTC	CASIALGDYEKYF
few	TRBV20-1	TRBD2	TRBJ2-5	TGCAGTGCTAGAGATCCTACTAGCGGGGTAATGACCCAGTACTTC	CSARDPTSGVMTQYF
NA	TRBV12-3/TRBV12-4	TRBD2	TRBJ2-4	TGTGCCAGCAGTTTATGGGGGACTAGCGGGCTCGATTTAGCCAAAAACATTCAGTACTTC	CASSLWGTSGLDLAKNIQYF
NA	TRBV14	TRBD1	TRBJ1-2	TGTGCCAGCAGCCGCCCTGGGACAGGCTATTTTGGCTACACCTTC	CASSRPGTGYFGYTF
NA	TRBV28	NA	TRBJ2-7	TGTGCCAGCAGTCCTTATCCAGTCAGGGGTTTTTTCTCGTGGGAGCAGTACTTC	CASSPYPVRGFFSWEQYF
NA	TRBV11-2	NA	TRBJ2-5	TGTGCCAGCAGCTTAGATCCCAGGGGAGAGACCCAGTACTTC	CASSLDPRGETQYF
NA	TRBV7-9	TRBD2	TRBJ2-5	TGTGCCAGCAGCCAAGGCCCTCTCGGGGGGCAAGAGACCCAGTACTTC	CASSQGPLGGQETQYF
NA	TRBV12-3/TRBV12-4	TRBD2	TRBJ2-3	TGTGCCAGCACGAGGACTAGCGGGGGGGAGGCAGATACGCAGTATTTT	CASTRTSGGEADTQYF
NA	TRBV3-1	TRBD1	TRBJ2-7	TGTGCCAGCAGCCAAGAATCCAGGGGGCGCATATCCTACGAGCAGTACTTC	CASSQESRGRISYEQYF
few	TRBV12-3/TRBV12-4	NA	TRBJ2-4	TGTGCCAGCAGTTTCCCCAGTTTAGCCAAAAACATTCAGTACTTC	CASSFPSLAKNIQYF
few	TRBV13	NA	TRBJ1-2	TGTGCCAGCAGCTCTCTAGGGGGTACCTATCACTATGGCTACACCTTC	CASSSLGGTYHYGYTF
few	TRBV7-2	NA	TRBJ2-1	TGTGCCAGCAGCCCAAAGCGCGGGGAGCAGTTCTTC	CASSPKRGEQFF
NA	TRBV18	TRBD2	TRBJ2-6	TGTGCCAGCTCACGGGAGGGAGTTGGGGCCAACGTCCTGACTTTC	CASSREGVGANVLTF